These 9 T cell receptor beta chains originate from one sample sequenced in a study of blood T cell repertoires in COVID-19. The data were produced by immunoSEQ multiplex PCR, yet TCRdb's version contains in-frame clones alone and is incomplete. The top ten hold approximately 1.5% of the sample, which has just over 90,000 clones, 75% to 90% seen once. Input material: peripheral blood. All receptors derive from a human donor with active COVID-19. The donor label of this sample is uncertain.

J is TRBJ1-4 and V is TRBV7-3; D is possibly TRBD1 (5 bases). Per the germline V gene, CDR1 is SGHTA and CDR2 is FQGTGA. V was trimmed by 5 bases and J by 3 bases, leaving 13 bases between them. The CDR3 totals 15 residues. Here the CDR3 reads CASSVSGLSNEKLFF. CDR3 in DNA: TGTGCCAGCAGCGTTTCAGGGTTATCTAATGAAAAACTGTTTTTT.

The V call is TRBV29-1, the J call TRBJ2-5, with D perhaps TRBD2 (6 bases). Germline CDR1 and CDR2: SQVTM and ANQGSEA. This CDR3 comprises 11 residues. V was cut by 6 bases and J by 5 bases, with 10 bases left in between. The chain's CDR3 is CSVGGTETQYF. The CDR3 DNA sequence: TGCAGCGTGGGGGGTACGGAGACCCAGTACTTC. Full variable domain (outside the CDR3, taken from reference TRBV29-1 and TRBJ2-5): SAVISQKPSRDICQRGTSLTIQCQVDSQVTMMFWYRQQPGQSLTLIATANQGSEATYESGFVIDKFPISRPNLTFSTLTVSNMSPEDSSIYLCSVGGTETQYFGPGTRLLVL.

The genes are TRBV5-5 and TRBJ2-1, with D perhaps matching TRBD2 (5 bases). Trimming pared 6 bases from V and 3 bases from J, leaving 16 bases between. There are 15 residues in the CDR3. Germline values: CDR1 SGHKS, CDR2 YYEKEE (reference sequence). CDR3 sequence: CASNYGLPNYNEQFF. The CDR3 DNA is TGTGCCAGCAACTATGGACTTCCCAACTACAATGAGCAGTTCTTC.

In this sample, this clone turned up a few times. The V call is TRBV6-5, the J call TRBJ2-1, with 9 bases that match TRBD1. Germline V gene sequence: CDR1 MNHEY, CDR2 SVGAGI. J was trimmed by 6 bases and V by 5 bases; bases with no gene match: 5. CDR3 length: 14 amino acids. CDR3 nucleotide sequence: TGTGCCAGCAGTCGGACAGGGGACGGCAATGAGCAGTTCTTC. Residues: CASSRTGDGNEQFF.

This chain links TRBV3-1 (or the pseudogene TRBV3-2) with TRBJ2-7, with D maybe TRBD1 (6 bases). CDR3 length: 14 amino acids. The germline CDR1 and CDR2 sequences are LGHDT and YNNKEL (reference sequence). Trimming left V 1 base short and J 5 bases short, with 12 bases between. CDR3 sequence: CASSQVGKGDEQYF. The CDR3, as DNA: TGTGCCAGCAGCCAAGTGGGAAAGGGGGACGAGCAGTACTTC.

The chain carries TRBV7-9 and TRBJ2-3; 12 bases map to TRBD2. The CDR3 contains 15 residues. Germline V gene sequence: CDR1 SEHNR, CDR2 FQNEAQ (reference sequence). With 5 bases clipped from V and 4 bases from J, the junction kept 4 bases outside the gene matches. The CDR3 DNA reads as TGTGCCAGCAGCCCCCGACTAGCGGGGGCAGATACGCAGTATTTT. Its translation is CASSPRLAGADTQYF.

This clone showed up just once. The chain joins TRBV28 to TRBJ1-5; 7 bases agree with TRBD1. The length of the CDR3 is 15 residues. Germline V gives CDR1 MDHEN, CDR2 SYDVKM. The V gene end was trimmed by 6 bases and the J gene end by 3 bases; junction bases not matched to a gene: 8. This CDR3 is CASRYRDRNNQPQHF. In DNA, the CDR3 is TGTGCCAGCAGGTACCGGGACAGAAACAATCAGCCCCAGCATTTT. Based on the CDR3 plus reference TRBV28 and TRBJ1-5, the full variable domain is DVKVTQSSRYLVKRTGEKVFLECVQDMDHENMFWYRQDPGLGLRLIYFSYDVKMKEKGDIPEGYSVSREKKERFSLILESASTNQTSMYLCASRYRDRNNQPQHFGDGTRLSIL.

This rearrangement joins TRBV7-8 to TRBJ1-1; 7 bases are a match to TRBD1. Germline CDR1 SGHVS, CDR2 FQNEAQ. V was pared by 7 bases and J by 5 bases, with 13 bases of the junction left unmatched. This CDR3 has 15 residues. CDR3 residues: CASTFFEGAQTEAFF. The CDR3 DNA is TGTGCCAGCACCTTCTTTGAGGGGGCGCAAACTGAAGCTTTCTTT.

The chain recombines TRBV3-1 (or the pseudogene TRBV3-2) with TRBJ2-7, with a possible D match to TRBD2 (6 bases). Germline CDR1 reads LGHDT; CDR2 reads YNNKEL (reference sequence). The length of the CDR3 is 14 residues. Trimming cost V 0 bases and J 7 bases, with 13 bases left between them. DNA of the CDR3: TGTGCCAGCAGCCAAGATGGTCTAGCGTCTGAGCAGTACTTC. Translation gives CASSQDGLASEQYF.